What follows describes a single T cell receptor (beta chain). The sample originates from a study of CD8 T cells in Susac syndrome. Reverse transcription of 0.5 to 1 ug RNA was carried out with random hexamers. An immunoSEQ multiplex PCR generated amplified TCR beta CDR3 products spanning 54 Vbeta and 13 Jbeta. TCRdb re-called the immunoSEQ multiplex PCR reads through MiXCR, storing one row per CDR3 protein. Counted here are under 200,000 distinct CDR3 sequences, approximately 95% occurring once; the ten biggest clones make up 0.15% to 0.2%. Trimming pared 5 bases from V and 4 bases from J, leaving 10 bases between. The germline CDR1 and CDR2 sequences are MDHEN and SYDVKM. CDR3 length: 13 amino acids. Peripheral blood CD8+ and CD4+ T cells were profiled by TCR beta sequencing. The patients who served as multiple sclerosis controls were treatment-naive and had stable or active relapsing-remitting disease that fulfilled the revised McDonald criteria.

The sample was CD8+ T cells from PBMCs. This receptor was identified in a human donor with multiple sclerosis. The gene calls are TRBV28 and TRBJ2-3; D possibly uses TRBD1 or TRBD2 (5 bases each). CDR3 nucleotides: TGTGCCAGCAGTCCCTCGGGGCCAGATACGCAGTATTTT. Translated, it gives CASSPSGPDTQYF.